This TCR beta chain was found in a study of blood T cells in healthy people across ages. The CDR3 length is 15 residues. V was pared by 5 bases and J by 4 bases, with 18 bases between. A second about 7 to 11 cycle PCR used barcoded and J-beta primers. TCRdb ran MiXCR on the 5' RACE reads and lists one entry per CDR3 protein. Of some 900,000 distinct CDR3 sequences listed, roughly 43% are singletons. The rearrangement joins TRBV12-3 or TRBV12-4 to TRBJ2-7, with D perhaps matching TRBD1 or TRBD2 (5 bases each). This TCR came from a man under 40 in good health. Specimen: blood. CDR3 DNA sequence: TGTGCCAGCAGTATAGGATTGGGGGACGAGTACGAGCAGTACTTC. Translated: CASSIGLGDEYEQYF.